This T cell receptor (beta chain) was obtained from a study of shared clonotypes between healthy human individuals (dated by TCRdb to the early 2020s). General notes on the study: The cohort comprised a couple of women and a few men aged 18 to 49 years. For each donor, three plates each were used for CD4 naive and CD4 memory, two plates were used for CD8 naive, and one plate was used for CD8 memory. The study deeply sequenced blood TCR repertoires of five healthy adults to estimate repertoire size and the extent of clonotype sharing between individuals. To increase sequencing depth and limit assay-specific biases, TCR repertoire library preparation and sequencing were carried out by different laboratories using diverse techniques. Between about 0.9 and 8.9 billion PBMCs per donor were obtained by leukapheresis.

Using the deep immunoSEQ assay, multiplex PCR amplified TCR CDR3 regions from genomic DNA. Extracted genomic DNA from each cell subset was spread evenly across all wells of several immunoSEQ 96-well plates, with each plate serving as a replicate. For sorted subsets, each replicate PCR was loaded with 150 to 250 ng genomic DNA, equivalent to 30,000 or so T cell genomes. Purified libraries were measured with a Qubit 3.0 fluorometer, size-checked on a Bioanalyzer 2100, and measured again with the KAPA Library Quantification kit. Every immunoSEQ 96-well plate was sequenced on a separate single-read 150-cycle Illumina NextSeq 550 flow cell. Concerning the study's data processing: Because only junctional sequences without quality scores were contained in the immunoSEQ output, filtering matching that applied to full-length reads could not be performed. Sequences were annotated with PyIR, a Python wrapper for IgBLAST v1.9, using IMGT germline references to assign V/J genes and CDR3. Any read was removed if the V/J assignment was weak (E-value above 1e-6), the CDR3 was missing, or the read contained stop codons, out-of-frame junctions, or ambiguous translated residues. V3J clonotypes were defined as sequences sharing an identical inferred V gene, J gene, and CDR3 amino acid sequence. To compute the percentage overlap between repertoires, the number of shared unique clonotypes was divided by the size of the smaller repertoire. Repertoire richness was assessed with RTK rarefaction, the Chao1 estimator, and Recon v2.1 estimates of unobserved clonotypes. OLGA was used to compute generation probabilities for all TCRbeta clonotypes that the gDNA method yielded from a few donors. The clones in this table, taken by TCRdb from immuneACCESS, are in-frame only. Not every clone is retained; where verified, under half of the shortfall comes from an unresolved V gene, and the cause of the rest is unknown. V, J and clone size are those of that table, while D and trimming were read from the DNA. For this sample the table gives about 2.3 million clones, of which more than 85% were detected only once. The biggest ten clones account for approximately 0.4% of the sample.

In the germline V gene (reference sequence), CDR1 corresponds to MNHEY and CDR2 to SMNVEV. V lost 7 bases and J lost 0 bases; the stretch between them is 9 bases long. The CDR3 contains 14 residues, cysteine and phenylalanine counted. Just the 42-base CDR3 DNA is kept, in frame starting at base 1. With respect to this clone: This receptor's antigen is unknown. It has no much larger one-base neighbor in the sample; base qualities were not kept.

Healthy HIV-negative adults with no recently reported acute infections or vaccinations were included as donors. Only Caucasian adults living in Nashville, Tennessee, USA were represented among the donors. CD4+ T cells were enriched through magnetic negative selection, after which naive cells were positively selected on CD45RA and the remaining negative fraction served as the memory subset. Blood was obtained by leukapheresis, after which PBMCs were separated by Ficoll-Histopaque density gradient centrifugation and cryopreserved in liquid nitrogen vapor phase. Analytical flow cytometry was used to check the purity and quantity of every magnetically sorted T cell population. Genomic DNA was isolated from every sorted fraction and measured by UV absorbance on a Nanodrop 2000c. Broad study findings and their caveats: Higher generation probabilities were observed for clonotypes shared by all four sorted-subset donors than for non-shared clonotypes. Rarefaction of sorted-subset datasets indicated incomplete sequencing despite the large sequencing depth. Approximately 5% of naive CD4, 3.5% of naive CD8, 2.3% of memory CD4, and about 0.4% of memory CD8 clonotypes were shared across several donors. The genetic and exposure-history diversity represented was limited by the small number of donors. Naive subsets generally had larger estimated clonotype richness than memory subsets. Sampling was restricted to blood, and TCR repertoires in tissues likely differ from the TCR repertoires found in blood. Pairwise subsampling indicated that sequencing depth was expected to affect the degree of clonotype sharing among donors.

The receptor's source is a man between 18 and 35 years old in good health. Some clones in this sample may be carry-over from other donors' samples. The sequenced material came from naive CD4+ T cells from PBMCs. The intended sense of this specimen's cell subset or site label: CD45RA+ positively selected. The chain links TRBV27 with TRBJ1-4; the D gene remains uncertain. The DNA is TGTGCCAGCAAAAAATTTGCAACTAATGAAAAACTGTTTTTT. It codes for CASKKFATNEKLFF. When the CDR3 is completed using the reference TRBV27 and TRBJ1-4 genes on either side, the full variable domain is EAQVTQNPRYLITVTGKKLTVTCSQNMNHEYMSWYRQDPGLGLRQIYYSMNVEVTDKGDVPEGYKVSRKEKRNFPLILESPSPNQTSLYFCASKKFATNEKLFFGSGTQLSVL.